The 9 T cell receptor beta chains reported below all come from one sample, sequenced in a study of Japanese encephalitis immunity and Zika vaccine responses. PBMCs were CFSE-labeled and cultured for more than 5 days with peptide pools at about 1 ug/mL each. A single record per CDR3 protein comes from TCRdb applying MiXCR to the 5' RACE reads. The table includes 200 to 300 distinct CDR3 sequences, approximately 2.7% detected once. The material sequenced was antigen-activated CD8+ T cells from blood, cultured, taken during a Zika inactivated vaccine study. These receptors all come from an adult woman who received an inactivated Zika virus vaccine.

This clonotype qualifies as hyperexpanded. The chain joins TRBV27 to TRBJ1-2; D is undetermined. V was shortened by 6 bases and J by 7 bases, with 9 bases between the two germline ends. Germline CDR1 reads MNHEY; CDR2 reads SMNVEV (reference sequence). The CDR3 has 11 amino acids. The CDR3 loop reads CASSSGLGYTF. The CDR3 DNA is TGTGCCAGCAGCAGTGGTCTTGGCTACACCTTC.

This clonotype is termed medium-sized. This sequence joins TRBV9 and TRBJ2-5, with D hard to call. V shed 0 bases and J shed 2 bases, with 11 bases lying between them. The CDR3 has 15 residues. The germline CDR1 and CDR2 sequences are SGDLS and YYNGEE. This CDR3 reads CASSVAYGPQETQYF. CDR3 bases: TGTGCCAGCAGCGTAGCATATGGGCCTCAAGAGACCCAGTACTTC.

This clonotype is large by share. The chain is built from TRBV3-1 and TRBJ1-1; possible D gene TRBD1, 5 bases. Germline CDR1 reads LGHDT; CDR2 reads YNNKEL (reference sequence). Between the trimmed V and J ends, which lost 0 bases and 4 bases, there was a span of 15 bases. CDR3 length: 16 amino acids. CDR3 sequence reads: CASSQETELPSTEAFF. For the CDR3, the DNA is TGTGCCAGCAGCCAAGAGACAGAGCTACCTAGCACTGAAGCTTTCTTT.

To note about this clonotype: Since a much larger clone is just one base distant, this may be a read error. The CDR3: CASNPAGGRDWDTQYF. Here the CDR3 DNA reads TGTGCCAGCAATCCCGCGGGGGGGAGGGATTGGGATACGCAGTATTTT. This chain uses TRBV27 with TRBJ2-3; 9 positions agree with TRBD2. The CDR3 sequence is 16 residues long. Germline V gene sequence: CDR1 MNHEY, CDR2 SMNVEV (reference sequence). The junction had 14 bases not matched to a gene; V was cut back by 7 bases and J by 6 bases.

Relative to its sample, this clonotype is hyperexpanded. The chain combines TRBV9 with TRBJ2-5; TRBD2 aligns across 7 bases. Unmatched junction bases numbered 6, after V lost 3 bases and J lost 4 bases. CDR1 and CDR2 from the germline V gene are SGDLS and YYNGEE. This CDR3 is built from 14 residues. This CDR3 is CASSAGTIIETQYF. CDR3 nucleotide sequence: TGTGCCAGCAGCGCAGGGACTATTATAGAGACCCAGTACTTC.

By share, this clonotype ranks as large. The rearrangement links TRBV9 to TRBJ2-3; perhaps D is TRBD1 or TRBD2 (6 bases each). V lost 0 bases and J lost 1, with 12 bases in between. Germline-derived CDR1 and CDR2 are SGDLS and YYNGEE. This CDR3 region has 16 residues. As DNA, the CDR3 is TGTGCCAGCAGCGTAGAGGGGGGAGGAGGCACAGATACGCAGTATTTT. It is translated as CASSVEGGGGTDTQYF.

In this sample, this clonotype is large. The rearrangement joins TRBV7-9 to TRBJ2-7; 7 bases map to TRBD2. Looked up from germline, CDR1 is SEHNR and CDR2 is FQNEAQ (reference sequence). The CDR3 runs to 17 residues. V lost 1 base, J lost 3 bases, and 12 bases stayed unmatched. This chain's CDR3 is CASSLVRSRRGVYEQYF. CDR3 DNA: TGTGCCAGCAGCTTAGTGAGGTCCCGTCGGGGGGTCTACGAGCAGTACTTC.

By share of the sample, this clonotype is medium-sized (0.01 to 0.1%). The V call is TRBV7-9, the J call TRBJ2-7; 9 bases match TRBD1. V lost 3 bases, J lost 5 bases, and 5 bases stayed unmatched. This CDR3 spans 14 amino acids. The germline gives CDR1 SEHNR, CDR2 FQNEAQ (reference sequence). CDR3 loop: CASSLGTGIHEQYF. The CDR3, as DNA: TGTGCCAGCAGCTTGGGGACAGGGATCCACGAGCAGTACTTC.

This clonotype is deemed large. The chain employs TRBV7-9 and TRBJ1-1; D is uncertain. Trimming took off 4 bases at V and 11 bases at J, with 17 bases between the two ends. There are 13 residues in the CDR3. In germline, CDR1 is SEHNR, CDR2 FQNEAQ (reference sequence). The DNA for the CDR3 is TGTGCCAGCAGCTCCCCGGACGAAAAGTGGGCTTTCTTT. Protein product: CASSSPDEKWAFF.